The source of this T cell receptor (beta chain) is a study of blood T cell repertoires in COVID-19. CDR3 size: 15 residues. Germline CDR1 and CDR2: SGDLS and YYNGEE. Trimming left V 0 bases short and J 0 bases short, with 9 bases between. Produced via immunoSEQ multiplex PCR; TCRdb's table is partial and in-frame only. This table holds around 200,000 clones, around 85% found once. The sequence derives from a man aged 45-65 years who had recovered from COVID-19. Sequences were obtained from peripheral blood. The chain joins TRBV9 to TRBJ1-2; D not resolved. CDR3 DNA: TGTGCCAGCAGCGTAGCCCAGGCGTCTAACTATGGCTACACCTTC. The encoded protein is CASSVAQASNYGYTF.